What follows are 21 T cell receptor beta chains derived from one specimen sequenced in a study of blood T cell repertoires in COVID-19. Profiled with immunoSEQ multiplex PCR; TCRdb holds only in-frame clones, not every one. This table holds approximately 360,000 clones, roughly 89% found once. Sequenced: peripheral blood. The receptors were gathered from a man aged 18 to 30 with active or convalescent COVID-19.

The chain recombines TRBV6-5 with TRBJ2-7, with 9 bases identical to TRBD2. Losses at the gene ends were 6 bases for V and 7 bases for J; bases not matched to a gene: 10. The CDR3 covers 14 residues. Germline V gene data show CDR1 as MNHEY and CDR2 as SVGAGI. CDR3 sequence (DNA): TGTGCCAGCAGCCACCTGCTAGCGGGAAAAGAGCAGTACTTC. This translates into CASSHLLAGKEQYF.

The chain employs TRBV24-1 and TRBJ2-1; 11 nucleotides match TRBD2. CDR1 and CDR2 (germline): KGHDR, SFDVKD. The CDR3 is 15 amino acids. J lost 9 bases, V lost 9 bases, and 12 bases had no gene match. The CDR3, as DNA: TGTGCCACCGGTAAAACTAGCGGGAGATGGTTTGAGCAGTTCTTC. Its translation is CATGKTSGRWFEQFF.

For this clone: A junction end diverges from the germline sequence, so it may reflect a read error. The CDR3 loop reads CASCLWGRGRGNTGELFF. CDR3 DNA sequence: TGTGCCAGCTGCTTATGGGGGCGGGGGCGGGGGAACACCGGGGAGCTGTTTTTT. This chain links TRBV11-3 with TRBJ2-2; a weak D match, TRBD2 (7 bases). This CDR3 is built from 18 residues. Germline values: CDR1 SGHNT, CDR2 YENEEA.

V gene TRBV6-5 combines with J gene TRBJ2-2; a possible D gene is TRBD1 (6 bases). The CDR3 is 14 residues long. V lost 5 bases and J lost 6, with 13 bases in between. Germline-derived CDR1 and CDR2 are MNHEY and SVGAGI. CDR3 loop: CASSKQGFPGELFF. CDR3 DNA sequence: TGTGCCAGCAGTAAACAGGGTTTTCCCGGGGAGCTGTTTTTT.

V usage is TRBV5-1 and J usage is TRBJ2-7, with 8 bases aligning to TRBD1. The CDR3 loop spans 15 amino acids. Germline CDR1 reads SGHRS; CDR2 reads YFSETQ. J was trimmed by 0 bases and V by 4 bases; bases with no gene match: 6. The CDR3 reads CASSTGQVYSYEQYF. In nucleotides, the CDR3 is TGCGCCAGCAGCACGGGACAGGTGTACTCCTACGAGCAGTACTTC.

The chain has TRBV5-4 and TRBJ2-2; D might be TRBD2 (6 bases). Trimming took 1 base from V and 4 from J, leaving 14 bases between them. CDR3 length: 16 residues. The germline CDR1 and CDR2 sequences are SGHNT and YYREEE (reference sequence). In nucleotides, the CDR3 is TGTGCCAGCAGCTTGAGGCCCGGGGGTGTCACCGGGGAGCTGTTTTTT. Protein product: CASSLRPGGVTGELFF.

The rearrangement joins TRBV3-1 (or the pseudogene TRBV3-2) to TRBJ2-1; TRBD1 is a possible D gene (5 bases). V lost 2 bases and J lost 9, with 8 bases in between. CDR3 size: 12 residues. Germline V gene lookup returns CDR1 LGHDT and CDR2 YNNKEL (reference sequence). CDR3 in amino acids: CASSQRRGEQFF. CDR3 sequence (DNA): TGTGCCAGCAGCCAAAGAAGGGGTGAGCAGTTCTTC.

V gene TRBV6-5 combines with J gene TRBJ2-7; 11 nucleotides align to TRBD2. The CDR3 is made up of 16 amino acids. V shed 0 bases and J 4 bases; nucleotides not matched to a gene: 5. Germline CDR1 is MNHEY and CDR2 is SVGAGI. This chain's CDR3 is CASSYSLAGGSYEQYF. CDR3 DNA: TGTGCCAGCAGTTACTCGCTAGCGGGAGGTTCTTACGAGCAGTACTTC.

This chain links TRBV7-6 with TRBJ2-7; 10 bases line up with TRBD1. V trimming: 5 bases; J trimming: 0 bases; junction bases outside the gene matches: 4. This CDR3 has 15 residues. Germline CDR1 reads SGHVS; CDR2 reads FNYEAQ. CDR3 nucleotides: TGTGCCAGCAGCACGGGACAGGGGAGCTCCTACGAGCAGTACTTC. Translation gives CASSTGQGSSYEQYF.

The V call is TRBV18, the J call TRBJ1-1; D not resolved. The CDR3 consists of 15 residues. Germline V gene data show CDR1 as KGHSH and CDR2 as LQKENI. V was shortened by 0 bases and J by 0 bases, with 8 bases between the two germline ends. CDR3 amino acids: CASSPPPGMNTEAFF. The CDR3 DNA is TGTGCCAGCTCACCACCCCCAGGAATGAACACTGAAGCTTTCTTT. Variable domain in full (rest from reference TRBV18 and TRBJ1-1): NAGVMQNPRHLVRRRGQEARLRCSPMKGHSHVYWYRQLPEEGLKFMVYLQKENIIDESGMPKERFSAEFPKEGPSILRIQQVVRGDSAAYFCASSPPPGMNTEAFFGQGTRLTVV.

This clone was seen once. The chain links TRBV5-1 to TRBJ2-5; possible D gene TRBD1, 6 bases. CDR3 length: 15 residues. Trimming took off 4 bases at V and 4 bases at J, with 17 bases between the two ends. Germline-derived CDR1 and CDR2 are SGHRS and YFSETQ. The CDR3 here is CASSKQGFAIETQYF. The CDR3, as DNA: TGCGCCAGCAGCAAACAGGGTTTCGCAATAGAGACCCAGTACTTC.

The genes are TRBV7-3 and TRBJ2-1; maybe TRBD1 (5 bases). Germline values: CDR1 SGHTA, CDR2 FQGTGA. The V end was cut by 1 base, the J end by 2 bases, with 18 bases between. The CDR3 is 18 amino acids. CDR3 coding DNA: TGTGCCAGCAGCTTAATCCCCACAGGCCCGGTGGCCTACAATGAGCAGTTCTTC. It encodes CASSLIPTGPVAYNEQFF.

The rearrangement joins TRBV19 to TRBJ2-2; the D is unclear. Germline V gives CDR1 LNHDA, CDR2 SQIVND (reference sequence). V was shortened by 5 bases and J by 4 bases, with 11 bases between the two germline ends. The CDR3 has 14 residues. The CDR3 protein is CASSPHGRTGELFF. In DNA, the CDR3 is TGTGCCAGTAGTCCTCATGGGCGCACCGGGGAGCTGTTTTTT.

The chain is built from TRBV2 and TRBJ1-2; the D gene is possibly TRBD1 (5 bases). V lost 9 bases and J lost 6, with 23 bases in between. Germline V lookup: CDR1 SNHLY, CDR2 FYNNEI. The CDR3 contains 15 residues. The CDR3 region is CASPRGVAAGDGYTF. The DNA of the CDR3 is TGTGCCAGTCCGAGGGGAGTGGCGGCGGGGGATGGCTACACCTTC.

V gene TRBV7-6 combines with J gene TRBJ1-5; D is unresolved. Trimming cost V 5 bases and J 0 bases, with 11 bases left between them. The V gene's germline CDR1 is SGHVS and CDR2 FNYEAQ. The CDR3 covers 15 residues. The CDR3 region is CASSLGEYSNQPQHF. The CDR3 bases are TGTGCCAGCAGCCTCGGGGAGTATAGCAATCAGCCCCAGCATTTT.

The gene calls are TRBV6-2 or TRBV6-3 and TRBJ1-5, with D tentatively TRBD1 (6 bases). The V gene's germline CDR1 is MNHEY and CDR2 SVGEGT. This CDR3 has 15 amino acids. V lost 5 bases and J lost 0, with 11 bases in between. Here the CDR3 reads CASSRTGNSNQPQHF. The CDR3 DNA follows: TGTGCCAGCAGTCGTACAGGGAATAGCAATCAGCCCCAGCATTTT.

The chain has TRBV18 and TRBJ1-4; D perhaps matches TRBD1 (5 bases). V lost 3 bases and J 2 bases, leaving 13 bases between the germline ends. The CDR3 length is 16 residues. CDR1 and CDR2 (germline): KGHSH, LQKENI. For the CDR3, the DNA is TGTGCCAGCTCACCCCGGCAGGGTGGGACTAATGAAAAACTGTTTTTT. This codes for CASSPRQGGTNEKLFF.

V gene TRBV7-9 combines with J gene TRBJ1-6; D not resolved. This CDR3 contains 14 residues. Germline CDR1 SEHNR, CDR2 FQNEAQ (reference sequence). V shed 2 bases and J shed 8 bases, with 10 bases lying between them. The CDR3 DNA is TGTGCCAGCAGCTTAAATCGTCCGGATTCACCCCTCCACTTT. Amino acids: CASSLNRPDSPLHF.

The chain is built from TRBV7-9 and TRBJ1-2; D perhaps matches TRBD1 (6 bases). The CDR3 covers 15 residues. Germline lookup yields CDR1 SEHNR and CDR2 FQNEAQ (reference sequence). The ends were cut back, 5 bases at V and 7 bases at J, with 20 bases in the middle. Written as DNA, the CDR3 is TGTGCCAGCAGCCTCCTAACACCCTACAGGGTTGGCTACACCTTC. It translates to CASSLLTPYRVGYTF.

The rearrangement links TRBV27 to TRBJ2-7, with 8 bases aligning to TRBD2. V dropped 8 bases and J dropped 3; count of bases not matched to a gene: 6. The CDR3 totals 13 residues. Per the germline V gene, CDR1 is MNHEY and CDR2 is SMNVEV (reference sequence). The CDR3 here is CASAVAGFYEQYF. The DNA of the CDR3 is TGTGCCAGCGCCGTAGCGGGGTTCTACGAGCAGTACTTC.

The chain recombines TRBV7-8 with TRBJ1-4; no clear D. This CDR3 is 13 amino acids long. Germline-derived CDR1 and CDR2 are SGHVS and FQNEAQ. V shed 4 bases and J shed 8 bases, with 11 bases lying between them. The CDR3 region is CASSSLWSEKLFF. The CDR3 region has the DNA TGTGCCAGCAGCTCCTTATGGAGCGAAAAACTGTTTTTT.